The 25 T cell receptor beta chains listed next were all sequenced from one sample in a study of blood T cell repertoires in COVID-19. Method: immunoSEQ multiplex PCR; TCRdb's copy keeps in-frame clones and lacks some. This sample has roughly 240,000 clones; 75% to 90% occur once, and the top ten carry 4.6%. The specimen was peripheral blood. These receptors were taken from a man aged 55 to 70 who had recovered from COVID-19.

This chain links TRBV5-4 with TRBJ1-2; 9 bases line up with TRBD1. J was trimmed by 8 bases and V by 3 bases; bases with no gene match: 11. The CDR3 covers 15 residues. Germline CDR1 is SGHNT and CDR2 is YYREEE (reference sequence). CDR3 nucleotides: TGTGCCAGCAGCTATAATACAGGGGGCGGCGGGGGCTACACCTTC. Translating gives CASSYNTGGGGGYTF. Full variable domain (rest looked up from reference TRBV5-4 and TRBJ1-2): ETGVTQSPTHLIKTRGQQVTLRCSSQSGHNTVSWYQQALGQGPQFIFQYYREEENGRGNFPPRFSGLQFPNYSSELNVNALELDDSALYLCASSYNTGGGGGYTFGSGTRLTVV.

The chain links TRBV11-2 to TRBJ2-3; 10 bases are shared with TRBD2. V shed 1 base and J 2 bases; nucleotides not matched to a gene: 3. The CDR3 covers 16 residues. Germline V lookup: CDR1 SGHAT, CDR2 FQNNGV. The CDR3 loop reads CASSLALAGPTDTQYF. Written as DNA, the CDR3 is TGTGCCAGCAGCTTAGCACTAGCGGGGCCCACAGATACGCAGTATTTT.

The V gene is TRBV5-1, the J gene TRBJ1-1; tentative D call: TRBD1 (5 bases). V lost 0 bases and J lost 5, with 11 bases in between. The CDR3 runs 14 residues. Germline CDR1 SGHRS, CDR2 YFSETQ. CDR3 in DNA: TGCGCCAGCAGCTTGGAGACAGAAGTTACTGAAGCTTTCTTT. Translation gives CASSLETEVTEAFF. Full variable domain (missing parts from reference TRBV5-1 and TRBJ1-1): KAGVTQTPRYLIKTRGQQVTLSCSPISGHRSVSWYQQTPGQGLQFLFEYFSETQRNKGNFPGRFSGRQFSNSRSEMNVSTLELGDSALYLCASSLETEVTEAFFGQGTRLTVV.

This clone occurred once. The gene calls are TRBV19 and TRBJ1-1; D might be TRBD1 (5 bases). Germline V lookup: CDR1 LNHDA, CDR2 SQIVND (reference sequence). The CDR3 is 14 residues long. The V gene lost 5 bases and the J gene lost 0 bases, with 10 bases spanning the gap. The CDR3 is CASSLQEMNTEAFF. The CDR3 nucleotides are TGTGCCAGTAGTCTACAGGAGATGAACACTGAAGCTTTCTTT.

This clone was detected only once. The CDR3 DNA reads TGTGCCAGCAGCATGAGGCTACAAGAGACCCAGTACTTC. Its protein product is CASSMRLQETQYF. The chain links TRBV7-2 to TRBJ2-5; D is unresolved. Trimming removed 5 bases from V and 2 bases from J, with 9 bases in between. The CDR3 runs 13 residues. Looked up from germline, CDR1 is SGHTA and CDR2 is FQGNSA.

This chain connects TRBV5-1 to TRBJ1-4; possible D gene TRBD1, 6 bases. This CDR3 contains 16 residues. Germline CDR1 SGHRS, CDR2 YFSETQ. The V and J ends lost 0 bases and 1 base respectively, with 10 bases between them. In DNA, the CDR3 is TGCGCCAGCAGCTTGGCCAGCAGGGGAACTAATGAAAAACTGTTTTTT. This translates into CASSLASRGTNEKLFF.

This chain connects TRBV5-1 to TRBJ2-7; the match to TRBD2 covers 14 bases. Germline V CDR1 and CDR2: SGHRS, YFSETQ. The CDR3 is 13 amino acids. With V trimmed by 6 bases and J by 7 bases, 3 bases remained unmatched. The DNA for the CDR3 is TGCGCCAGCACAAGACTAGCGGGAGGGGAGCAGTACTTC. It encodes CASTRLAGGEQYF.

The chain combines TRBV19 with TRBJ2-3, with 7 nucleotides matching TRBD2. Losses at the gene ends were 1 base for V and 2 bases for J; bases not matched to a gene: 12. The CDR3 is 18 amino acids. Germline CDR1 and CDR2: LNHDA and SQIVND (reference sequence). This CDR3 reads CASSIAAQGRGSTDTQYF. The DNA of the CDR3 is TGTGCCAGTAGTATAGCAGCCCAAGGGCGGGGGTCCACAGATACGCAGTATTTT. Based on the CDR3 plus reference TRBV19 and TRBJ2-3, the full variable domain is DGGITQSPKYLFRKEGQNVTLSCEQNLNHDAMYWYRQDPGQGLRLIYYSQIVNDFQKGDIAEGYSVSREKKESFPLTVTSAQKNPTAFYLCASSIAAQGRGSTDTQYFGPGTRLTVL.

The V gene is TRBV2, the J gene TRBJ2-3; 12 bases map to TRBD2. Trimming took 0 bases from V and 3 from J; bases not matched to a gene: 4. The CDR3 length is 17 residues. From germline, CDR1 is SNHLY and CDR2 FYNNEI. The CDR3 spells CASSEARLAGGTDTQYF. CDR3 DNA sequence: TGTGCCAGCAGTGAAGCGCGGCTAGCGGGGGGGACAGATACGCAGTATTTT.

This clone was seen a few times. The chain couples TRBV24-1 to TRBJ1-2; D is ambiguous. There are 13 residues in the CDR3. Germline V gives CDR1 KGHDR, CDR2 SFDVKD. V was shortened by 5 bases and J by 4 bases, with 10 bases between the two germline ends. CDR3 DNA sequence: TGTGCCACCAGTGCCCTCCCCCCCTATGGCTACACCTTC. It encodes CATSALPPYGYTF.

The J gene is TRBJ2-4, the V gene TRBV6-1; 7 nucleotides match TRBD2. Trimming cost V 2 bases and J 9 bases; bases outside gene matches: 7. Per germline, CDR1 MNHNS and CDR2 SASEGT. CDR3 length: 14 residues. This CDR3 is CASSERGRAGIQYF. In DNA, the CDR3 is TGTGCCAGCAGTGAACGGGGGAGGGCTGGCATTCAGTACTTC.

This clone was counted once. V gene TRBV5-4 combines with J gene TRBJ1-6, with TRBD1 matching 7 bases. There are 15 residues in the CDR3. The trim removed 1 base at V and 5 bases at J, leaving 3 bases unmatched. In germline, CDR1 is SGHNT, CDR2 YYREEE (reference sequence). As DNA, the CDR3 is TGTGCCAGCAGCTTGTTCGGGACAGATAATTCACCCCTCCACTTT. It codes for CASSLFGTDNSPLHF.

The chain is built from TRBV6-5 and TRBJ2-7; TRBD2 matches 12 bases. V was clipped by 5 bases and J by 9 bases; unmatched bases: 11. Germline values: CDR1 MNHEY, CDR2 SVGAGI. The CDR3 length is 15 residues. The CDR3 protein is CASSRRLAGEVAQYF. CDR3 DNA: TGTGCCAGCAGTCGGAGACTAGCGGGAGAGGTTGCGCAGTACTTC.

J is TRBJ2-6 and V is TRBV29-1; 7 bases fit TRBD1. The CDR3 totals 19 residues. After removal of 1 base from V and 2 bases from J, the junction contained 14 bases not matched to a gene. The V gene's germline CDR1 is SQVTM and CDR2 ANQGSEA. The CDR3 sequence: CSVEGARDRAGPGANVLTF. The DNA of the CDR3 is TGCAGCGTTGAAGGTGCCCGTGACAGGGCTGGCCCTGGGGCCAACGTCCTGACTTTC.

The chain links TRBV19 to TRBJ2-7, with a weak D call TRBD1 (6 bases). From germline, CDR1 is LNHDA and CDR2 SQIVND (reference sequence). Trimming took off 5 bases at V and 6 bases at J, with 14 bases between the two ends. The CDR3 has 13 amino acids. CDR3 DNA sequence: TGTGCCAGTAGTTTACCAAGACAGGCCGAGCAGTACTTC. It codes for CASSLPRQAEQYF.

V usage is TRBV6-1 and J usage is TRBJ2-2, with 9 bases aligning to TRBD2. The CDR3 runs to 15 residues. Trimming removed 3 bases from V and 8 bases from J; junction bases left unmatched: 7. Germline CDR1 and CDR2: MNHNS and SASEGT. CDR3 sequence: CASSELAGAGGELFF. As DNA, the CDR3 is TGTGCCAGCAGTGAGTTAGCGGGAGCAGGTGGGGAGCTGTTTTTT.

The chain recombines TRBV7-9 with TRBJ1-1; 7 bases match TRBD1. V lost 5 bases and J lost 4; bases outside the gene matches: 7. Germline CDR1 is SEHNR and CDR2 is FQNEAQ (reference sequence). The CDR3 is 14 amino acids. The CDR3 DNA reads as TGTGCCAGCAGCCTCGGCGCAGGGGGCACTGAAGCTTTCTTT. This sequence encodes CASSLGAGGTEAFF.

The chain joins TRBV27 to TRBJ2-7, with D maybe TRBD1 (5 bases). The germline V and J ends were trimmed by 1 base and 6 bases, with 7 bases remaining between them. The CDR3 totals 12 residues. From germline, CDR1 is MNHEY and CDR2 SMNVEV (reference sequence). The CDR3 reads CASSLFRGEQYF. DNA for the CDR3: TGTGCCAGCAGTTTATTTAGGGGCGAGCAGTACTTC.

The CDR3 DNA sequence: TGTGCCAGCAGCCGAACCAACGCCTCTAGTCCTTTGGACCAAGAGACCCAGTACTTC. This sequence encodes CASSRTNASSPLDQETQYF. The chain couples TRBV6-2 or TRBV6-3 to TRBJ2-5; unclear D gene. The CDR3 covers 19 residues. V gave up 6 bases and J gave up 0 bases, with 26 bases separating them. Germline loops: CDR1 MNHEY, CDR2 SVGEGT.

This chain joins TRBV5-1 and TRBJ2-3, with 9 bases that match TRBD2. The CDR3 has 16 amino acids. The junction had 5 bases not matched to a gene; V was cut back by 1 base and J by 2 bases. In germline, CDR1 is SGHRS, CDR2 YFSETQ. CDR3 bases: TGCGCCAGCAGCTTGCGGCAGCGGGGGGTCACAGATACGCAGTATTTT. It specifies CASSLRQRGVTDTQYF.

This chain uses TRBV7-9 with TRBJ2-2; TRBD2 matches at 14 bases. Trimming took 4 bases from V and 2 from J; bases not matched to a gene: 3. Germline CDR1 and CDR2: SEHNR and FQNEAQ (reference sequence). The CDR3 has 17 amino acids. The CDR3 spells CASSSGLAGGNTGELFF. DNA for the CDR3: TGTGCCAGCAGCTCAGGACTAGCGGGGGGTAACACCGGGGAGCTGTTTTTT.

The rearrangement joins TRBV15 to TRBJ2-7, with 9 bases lining up with TRBD1. The CDR3 is 16 amino acids. Germline assignment: CDR1 LNHNV and CDR2 YYDKDF (reference sequence). J gave up 1 base and V 5 bases, and 9 bases lay outside the gene matches. The CDR3 loop is CATSEGTGTGSYEQYF. DNA for the CDR3: TGTGCCACCAGCGAGGGTACCGGGACAGGGTCCTACGAGCAGTACTTC.

This clone was counted between two and nine times. The chain carries TRBV5-1 and TRBJ2-7, with 10 positions matching TRBD2. V was clipped by 0 bases and J by 5 bases; unmatched bases: 8. The CDR3 has 16 residues. Germline loops: CDR1 SGHRS, CDR2 YFSETQ. The CDR3 DNA is TGCGCCAGCAGCTTGGAGGCGGCTAGCGGGAGCCACGAGCAGTACTTC. As protein: CASSLEAASGSHEQYF.

This CDR3 is CASSSARGGMNTEAFF. For the CDR3, the DNA is TGTGCCAGCAGCTCTGCCCGGGGTGGAATGAACACTGAAGCTTTCTTT. V gene TRBV4-2 combines with J gene TRBJ1-1; D uncertain. CDR1 LGHNA and CDR2 YNFKEQ come from the germline V gene. The CDR3 has 16 amino acids. V was pared by 5 bases and J by 0 bases, with 16 bases between.

V gene TRBV19 combines with J gene TRBJ2-1; 9 nucleotides line up with TRBD2. CDR1 is LNHDA, CDR2 SQIVND, per germline (reference sequence). Germline trimming cut 5 bases from V and 0 bases from J; bases unmatched to any gene: 5. The CDR3 consists of 16 residues. CDR3 nucleotides: TGTGCCAGTAGTCTTAGCGGGGGCCTCTCCTACAATGAGCAGTTCTTC. Translating it yields CASSLSGGLSYNEQFF.